This passage covers 15 T cell receptor beta chains from one sample sequenced in a study of graft-versus-host responses after intestinal transplantation. These receptors have no known antigen. Assay used: immunoSEQ multiplex PCR; TCRdb lists only in-frame clones, some missing. The table lists approximately 94,000 clones, more than 85% of them singletons. Sequenced here: unstimulated CD4+ T cells sorted from spleen or lymph node cells, sampled before transplant. The receptors come from a human donor who was the organ donor for an intestinal transplant.

The chain employs TRBV11-3 and TRBJ2-1; D is uncertain. From germline, CDR1 is SGHNT and CDR2 YENEEA. V dropped 1 base and J dropped 0 bases, with 10 bases sitting between them. The CDR3 has 16 amino acids. The CDR3 bases are TGTGCCAGCAGCTTAGGTAGTCTTAGCTCCTACAATGAGCAGTTCTTC. The encoded protein is CASSLGSLSSYNEQFF.

The V gene is TRBV7-3, the J gene TRBJ1-3; D remains ambiguous. V dropped 0 bases and J dropped 2 bases, with 14 bases sitting between them. The CDR3 has 17 residues. The germline V gene encodes CDR1 SGHTA and CDR2 FQGTGA. In nucleotides, the CDR3 is TGTGCCAGCAGCTTAACGGCAGTTCCCGGACCTGGAAACACCATATATTTT. As protein: CASSLTAVPGPGNTIYF.

This rearrangement joins TRBV19 to TRBJ1-2; D remains ambiguous. Between the trimmed V and J ends, which lost 9 bases and 4 bases, there was a span of 18 bases. Germline V gives CDR1 LNHDA, CDR2 SQIVND (reference sequence). CDR3 length: 14 residues. The CDR3 loop reads CASVRTGLSYGYTF. CDR3 in DNA: TGTGCCAGCGTCCGGACTGGGTTAAGCTATGGCTACACCTTC.

V and J are TRBV6-5 and TRBJ1-1; possibly TRBD1 for D (6 bases). Germline V lookup: CDR1 MNHEY, CDR2 SVGAGI. CDR3 size: 13 residues. The germline V and J ends were trimmed by 5 bases and 6 bases, with 13 bases remaining between them. The CDR3 loop reads CASSQQGRAEAFF. The DNA for the CDR3 is TGTGCCAGCAGTCAACAGGGTCGGGCTGAAGCTTTCTTT.

V is TRBV5-1 and J is TRBJ2-3; possibly TRBD1 for D (5 bases). Trimming stripped 0 bases from V and 6 bases from J, with 17 bases between. The CDR3 is 16 amino acids. From germline, CDR1 is SGHRS and CDR2 YFSETQ. CDR3 protein: CASSLEGPWGMDTQYF. CDR3 coding DNA: TGCGCCAGCAGCTTGGAAGGTCCATGGGGCATGGATACGCAGTATTTT. Filled out from reference TRBV5-1 and TRBJ2-3, the complete variable domain reads KAGVTQTPRYLIKTRGQQVTLSCSPISGHRSVSWYQQTPGQGLQFLFEYFSETQRNKGNFPGRFSGRQFSNSRSEMNVSTLELGDSALYLCASSLEGPWGMDTQYFGPGTRLTVL.

This chain links TRBV7-9 with TRBJ1-1, with 11 bases lining up with TRBD1. After removal of 5 bases from V and 4 bases from J, the junction contained 6 bases not matched to a gene. CDR1 SEHNR and CDR2 FQNEAQ come from the germline V gene (reference sequence). The CDR3 totals 15 residues. Written as DNA, the CDR3 is TGTGCCAGCAGCCCCGGGGGGACAGGGGGCACTGAAGCTTTCTTT. This encodes CASSPGGTGGTEAFF.

The V call is TRBV4-2, the J call TRBJ2-1; 9 nucleotides line up with TRBD2. Trimming at V came to 0 bases and at J to 10 bases, leaving 4 bases not matched to a gene. Germline V gene lookup returns CDR1 LGHNA and CDR2 YNFKEQ. The CDR3 is 14 residues long. This chain's CDR3 is CASSQDGLAGEQFF. Here the CDR3 DNA reads TGTGCCAGCAGCCAAGATGGCCTAGCGGGGGAGCAGTTCTTC.

In DNA form, the CDR3 reads TGTGCCAGCAGTTACGGCGACAGGACAGGTACTGAAGCTTTCTTT. It translates to CASSYGDRTGTEAFF. The chain uses TRBV6-5 and TRBJ1-1; TRBD1 matches 7 bases. Germline values: CDR1 MNHEY, CDR2 SVGAGI. There are 15 residues in the CDR3. With V trimmed by 2 bases and J by 5 bases, 8 bases remained unmatched.

The chain recombines TRBV9 with TRBJ1-1; unclear D gene. Germline CDR1 reads SGDLS; CDR2 reads YYNGEE. V was clipped by 4 bases and J by 1 base, with 11 bases between them. CDR3 length: 14 residues. CDR3 DNA sequence: TGTGCCAGCAGCCCCTCAGTTACGAACACTGAAGCTTTCTTT. Translated, it gives CASSPSVTNTEAFF. Using reference TRBV9 and TRBJ1-1 for the parts outside the CDR3, the full variable domain is DSGVTQTPKHLITATGQRVTLRCSPRSGDLSVYWYQQSLDQGLQFLIQYYNGEERAKGNILERFSAQQFPDLHSELNLSSLELGDSALYFCASSPSVTNTEAFFGQGTRLTVV.

V and J are TRBV28 and TRBJ2-7; 12 positions match TRBD2. The CDR3 covers 15 residues. Germline V gives CDR1 MDHEN, CDR2 SYDVKM. V was clipped by 6 bases and J by 5 bases; unmatched bases: 8. The CDR3 DNA is TGTGCCAGCAGAACCCCGACTAGCGGGGGCGACGAGCAGTACTTC. Encoded protein: CASRTPTSGGDEQYF. The variable domain in full, completed from reference TRBV28 and TRBJ2-7, reads DVKVTQSSRYLVKRTGEKVFLECVQDMDHENMFWYRQDPGLGLRLIYFSYDVKMKEKGDIPEGYSVSREKKERFSLILESASTNQTSMYLCASRTPTSGGDEQYFGPGTRLTVT.

This chain uses TRBV4-2 with TRBJ1-4; D is ambiguous. This CDR3 contains 16 residues. The germline CDR1 and CDR2 sequences are LGHNA and YNFKEQ. The V and J ends lost 0 bases and 4 bases respectively, with 12 bases between them. CDR3 DNA sequence: TGTGCCAGCAGCCAAGAGCTGGCAGGAATTAATGAAAAACTGTTTTTT. Protein sequence: CASSQELAGINEKLFF.

This rearrangement joins TRBV6-5 to TRBJ2-7, with TRBD1 matching over 10 bases. Germline loops: CDR1 MNHEY, CDR2 SVGAGI. The V and J ends lost 6 bases and 4 bases, in that order; junction bases with no gene match: 9. The CDR3 sequence is 15 residues long. This CDR3 is CASRSGTGVFYEQYF. Here the CDR3 DNA reads TGTGCCAGCAGGTCCGGGACAGGGGTTTTTTACGAGCAGTACTTC.

The rearrangement joins TRBV19 to TRBJ1-2, with 8 nucleotides matching TRBD1. Germline CDR1 and CDR2: LNHDA and SQIVND (reference sequence). The J segment lost 4 bases and the V segment lost 2 bases, leaving 9 bases of the junction unmatched. The CDR3 spans 16 residues. In DNA form, the CDR3 reads TGTGCCAGTAGTATACTCGCGGGCACAGGGGGCTATGGCTACACCTTC. Translating it yields CASSILAGTGGYGYTF.

V usage is TRBV28 and J usage is TRBJ1-6; TRBD1 is a possible D gene (5 bases). V lost 6 bases and J lost 16, with 25 bases in between. Germline V gives CDR1 MDHEN, CDR2 SYDVKM. There are 15 residues in the CDR3. CDR3 DNA: TGTGCCAGCAGCAACACACCAGGGTTTGAACGAACTCTCCACTTT. Its protein product is CASSNTPGFERTLHF.

J is TRBJ2-7 and V is TRBV4-1; D assignment may be TRBD1 or TRBD2 (5 bases each). The ends were cut back, 5 bases at V and 3 bases at J, with 14 bases in the middle. Germline lookup yields CDR1 MGHRA and CDR2 YSYEKL. The CDR3 runs to 14 residues. The CDR3 loop reads CASSGKRGYYEQYF. CDR3 DNA sequence: TGCGCCAGCAGCGGTAAGAGGGGTTACTACGAGCAGTACTTC.